This T cell receptor (beta chain) was sequenced during a study of T-cell memory formation after mild COVID-19. Study background: Each donor largely had its own TCR clusters.

V was clipped by 5 bases and J by 1 base; unmatched bases: 8. The germline gives CDR1 SEHNR, CDR2 FQNEAQ (reference sequence). CDR3 length equals 16 residues. TCR alpha and TCR beta cDNA libraries carrying sample barcodes and UMIs were produced by 5'RACE using constant-segment primers. Each CDR3 protein is one row after TCRdb ran MiXCR on the 5' RACE reads. Counted here are some 190,000 distinct CDR3 sequences, about 18% occurring once; the ten biggest clones make up roughly 2.3%. Study findings and constraints: CD8+ contracting clones occupied EMRA, while CD4+ ones occupied mainly CM and EM.

This clonotype has a handful of counts. Its antigen remains unknown. Sequencing was carried out using PBMCs or a T cell subset sorted from them (not recorded which). The TCR was taken from an adult woman who had mild COVID-19 (a few samples of this study predate the infection). Cell type and time point are not known. This chain uses TRBV7-9 with TRBJ2-5, with 9 bases aligning to TRBD1. The CDR3 nucleotides are TGTGCCAGCAGCCCCGGGACAGGGAGGACCCAAGAGACCCAGTACTTC. This codes for CASSPGTGRTQETQYF.